The 9 T cell receptor beta chains listed next were all sequenced from one sample in a study of blood T cell repertoires in COVID-19. The protocol was immunoSEQ multiplex PCR, while the TCRdb copy is restricted to in-frame clones and leaves out a portion. Of 300,000 to 400,000 clones listed, 88% are singletons. What was sequenced was peripheral blood. The receptors were sampled from a woman aged 30 to 39 with COVID-19, enrolled during active disease.

This clone was found a few times. The genes are TRBV11-3 and TRBJ1-2; D possibly corresponds to TRBD1 (6 bases). CDR3 length: 14 residues. Germline CDR1 SGHNT, CDR2 YENEEA. The V gene lost 1 base and the J gene lost 4 bases, with 10 bases spanning the gap. The CDR3 nucleotides are TGTGCCAGCAGCTTAGGGGGGACACGCTATGGCTACACCTTC. Amino acids: CASSLGGTRYGYTF.

This rearrangement joins TRBV18 to TRBJ1-1; 8 nucleotides align to TRBD1. Trimming removed 3 bases from V and 6 bases from J; junction bases left unmatched: 6. The germline V gene has CDR1 KGHSH and CDR2 LQKENI. The CDR3 runs to 14 residues. In nucleotides, the CDR3 is TGTGCCAGCTCACCCCGGACAGGGAGAGCTGAAGCTTTCTTT. Translating gives CASSPRTGRAEAFF.

This chain joins TRBV9 and TRBJ2-3; no reliable D call. This CDR3 has 13 residues. Trimming left V 0 bases short and J 8 bases short, with 10 bases between. Germline V gene sequence: CDR1 SGDLS, CDR2 YYNGEE. Written as DNA, the CDR3 is TGTGCCAGCAGCGTAGTTGGGCAAGGTACGCAGTATTTT. Protein sequence: CASSVVGQGTQYF.

The rearrangement uses TRBV28 and TRBJ1-5; possibly TRBD1 for D (5 bases). This CDR3 is built from 15 residues. Germline loops: CDR1 MDHEN, CDR2 SYDVKM. Trimming took off 3 bases at V and 1 base at J, with 10 bases between the two ends. CDR3 amino acids: CASSFVDTSNQPQHF. Written as DNA, the CDR3 is TGTGCCAGCAGTTTTGTGGACACAAGCAATCAGCCCCAGCATTTT. Full variable domain (outside the CDR3, taken from reference TRBV28 and TRBJ1-5): DVKVTQSSRYLVKRTGEKVFLECVQDMDHENMFWYRQDPGLGLRLIYFSYDVKMKEKGDIPEGYSVSREKKERFSLILESASTNQTSMYLCASSFVDTSNQPQHFGDGTRLSIL.

V usage is TRBV29-1 and J usage is TRBJ2-1; 11 nucleotides align to TRBD1. Trimming cost V 6 bases and J 6 bases; bases outside gene matches: 4. Per the germline V gene, CDR1 is SQVTM and CDR2 is ANQGSEA. The CDR3 contains 13 residues. Written as DNA, the CDR3 is TGCAGCGTCCGGACAGGGGGCCTCAATGAGCAGTTCTTC. This sequence encodes CSVRTGGLNEQFF.

The CDR3 nucleotides are TGTGCCAGCAGTTACGGGGTCAGGGGCTCGGTTGGCTACACCTTC. This encodes CASSYGVRGSVGYTF. This chain uses TRBV6-5 with TRBJ1-2; D perhaps matches TRBD1 (6 bases). Germline V gives CDR1 MNHEY, CDR2 SVGAGI. The ends were cut back, 2 bases at V and 7 bases at J, with 17 bases in the middle. This CDR3 is 15 amino acids long.

This clone was picked up one time. The chain recombines TRBV2 with TRBJ1-5; 8 bases match TRBD1. The ends lost 6 bases at V and 1 base at J; junction bases unmatched: 5. The CDR3 covers 15 residues. CDR1 SNHLY and CDR2 FYNNEI come from the germline V gene. CDR3 sequence: CASSADRVSNQPQHF. The DNA for the CDR3 is TGTGCCAGCAGCGCGGACAGGGTGAGCAATCAGCCCCAGCATTTT.

This sequence joins TRBV5-8 and TRBJ1-1; no clear D. The germline V gene encodes CDR1 SGHTS and CDR2 YDEGEE. V lost 4 bases, J lost 0 bases, and 13 bases lay in between. CDR3 length: 15 amino acids. CDR3: CASSTAVIVNTEAFF. The CDR3 DNA reads as TGTGCCAGCAGCACGGCGGTGATCGTGAACACTGAAGCTTTCTTT. The variable domain in full, with the rest retrieved from reference TRBV5-8 and TRBJ1-1, is EAGVTQSPTHLIKTRGQQATLRCSPISGHTSVYWYQQALGLGLQFLLWYDEGEERNRGNFPPRFSGRQFPNYSSELNVNALELEDSALYLCASSTAVIVNTEAFFGQGTRLTVV.

The rearrangement uses TRBV19 and TRBJ1-2; a possible D gene is TRBD1 (5 bases). The CDR3 runs to 14 residues. With 7 bases removed from V and 6 bases from J, the gap between germline ends came to 18 bases. Germline CDR1 is LNHDA and CDR2 is SQIVND (reference sequence). CDR3 sequence reads: CASTDTGRRNGYTF. CDR3 DNA: TGTGCCAGTACCGATACAGGACGCCGCAATGGCTACACCTTC.